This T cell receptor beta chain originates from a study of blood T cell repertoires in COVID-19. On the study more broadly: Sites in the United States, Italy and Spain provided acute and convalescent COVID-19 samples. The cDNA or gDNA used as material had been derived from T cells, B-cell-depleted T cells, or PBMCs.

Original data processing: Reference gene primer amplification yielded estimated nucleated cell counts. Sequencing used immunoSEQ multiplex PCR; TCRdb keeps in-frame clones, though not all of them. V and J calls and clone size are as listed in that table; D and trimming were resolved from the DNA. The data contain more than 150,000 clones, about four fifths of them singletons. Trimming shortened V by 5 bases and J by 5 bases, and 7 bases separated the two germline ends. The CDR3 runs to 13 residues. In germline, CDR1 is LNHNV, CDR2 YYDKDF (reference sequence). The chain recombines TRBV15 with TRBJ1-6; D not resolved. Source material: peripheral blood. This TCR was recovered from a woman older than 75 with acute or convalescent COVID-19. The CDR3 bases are TGTGCCACCAGCCCTAACGATAATTCACCCCTCCACTTT. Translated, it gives CATSPNDNSPLHF.